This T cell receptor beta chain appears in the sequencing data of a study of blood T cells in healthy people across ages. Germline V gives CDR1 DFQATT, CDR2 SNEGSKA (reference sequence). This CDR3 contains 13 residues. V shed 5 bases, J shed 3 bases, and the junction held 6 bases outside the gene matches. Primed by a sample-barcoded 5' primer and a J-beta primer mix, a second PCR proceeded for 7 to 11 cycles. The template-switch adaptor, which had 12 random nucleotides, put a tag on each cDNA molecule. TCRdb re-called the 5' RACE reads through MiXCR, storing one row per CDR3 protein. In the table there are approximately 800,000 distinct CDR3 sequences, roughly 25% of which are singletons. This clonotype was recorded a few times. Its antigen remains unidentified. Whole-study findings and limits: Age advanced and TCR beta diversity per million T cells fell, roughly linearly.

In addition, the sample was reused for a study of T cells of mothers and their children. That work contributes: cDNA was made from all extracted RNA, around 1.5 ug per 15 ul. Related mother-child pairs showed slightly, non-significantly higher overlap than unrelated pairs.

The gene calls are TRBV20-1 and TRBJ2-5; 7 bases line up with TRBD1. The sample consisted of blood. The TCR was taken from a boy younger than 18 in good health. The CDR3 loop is CSAGTTGEETQYF. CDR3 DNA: TGCAGTGCTGGGACCACAGGGGAAGAGACCCAGTACTTC.